This T cell receptor beta chain was documented in a study of vaccination and CD4 T cells after COVID-19. Study-level information: Two doses of either BNT162b2 or mRNA-1273 vaccine were given to participants.

General study findings and limits: Of the reactive clones in convalescent patients, a median roughly 88% showed up only post-vaccination.

Details on this clonotype: As yet, its antigen is unknown.

The CDR3 runs to 12 residues. The ends were cut back, 0 bases at V and 6 bases at J, with 8 bases in the middle. The V gene's germline CDR1 is SQVTM and CDR2 ANQGSEA. Sample treatment: roughly 10-day PBMC culture with coronavirus spike peptide pools or control peptides (ViraFEST assay). According to the study, CD4+ T cells from the unexposed donor were gathered ahead of the COVID-19 pandemic (2011-2018). Via ViraFEST, peptide pools expanded antigen-specific T cells before TCR sequencing. Oncomine TCR Beta short-read sequencing was applied to DNA from cultured CD4+ T cells. Cultures of CD4+ T cells served as the source for extracting genomic DNA. MiXCR, run by TCRdb on the PCR reads, gives a single entry per CDR3 protein. The table records thousands of distinct CDR3 sequences, 25% to 35% of them present only once.

Sequencing was performed on CD4+ T cells from blood, cultured in vitro. The gene calls are TRBV29-1 and TRBJ1-2; unclear D gene. The TCR originated in a human donor in good health. DNA of the CDR3: TGCAGCGTTGAAGATCTAGGGAATGGCTACACCTTC. Translated, it gives CSVEDLGNGYTF.